These T cell receptor beta chains were read from a single sample in a study of molecular identifiers for immune sequencing clone quantification. TCRdb processed the PCR reads anew with MiXCR; each CDR3 protein has one entry. The sample includes fewer than 70,000 distinct CDR3 sequences, approximately 18% of them seen just once. The sample comprised naive CD8+ T cells from blood, with Jurkat cell RNA spiked in. These receptors originate from a human donor in good health. Some libraries in this study had Jurkat cell RNA spiked in. The CDR3 runs from the conserved cysteine through the conserved F or W. Size is stated for part of the rows, as once, few or many counts, or as a class when the clone is expanded.

v_call,clone_size,cdr3_aa
TRBV6-4,many,CASSDRRPRNTDTQYF
TRBV6-1,-,CASSEYWAPGQWIGSGANVLTF
TRBV11-3,many,CASSLLARTDTEAFF
TRBV10-3,-,CAISELGEQSF
TRBV27,many,CASRLLAGVSEEQYF
TRBV6-5,many,CASSYNLGGITDTQYF
TRBV7-9,many,CAGGSPSGELFF
TRBV5-8,-,CASGRDDSYEQYF
TRBV12-3/TRBV12-4,few,CASSLAGTSAYEQYF
TRBV6-2/TRBV6-3,many,CASSYGAGSSTDTQYF
TRBV13,many,CASSLGPAGRIDGYTF
TRBV27,many,CASSLTLAGQKGYDTQYF
TRBV28,-,CASNSVQPQHF
TRBV30,many,CAWSPGWYEQYF
TRBV4-1,few,CASSPSTPYEQYF
TRBV24-1,many,CATSDPTGTGGEKLFF
TRBV27,many,CASSLWATDTQYF
TRBV27,many,CASSPSQGAEFYEQYF
TRBV2,-,CASRTTGGEGQPQHF
TRBV5-5,many,CASSDFQETQYF
TRBV28,few,CASSIRQGGKLFF
TRBV14,many,CASSQGYFIGTSGTDTQYF
TRBV27,many,CASRTGGSYNEQFF
TRBV15,many,CATTAIVRTSNTEAFF
TRBV29-1,many,CSVVGTVEWGLAGVAAQYF
TRBV25-1,many,CASRDRMNTEAFF
TRBV19,many,CASSSSVEETQYF
TRBV28,many,CASSFPRDRGFEQYF
TRBV12-3/TRBV12-4,-,CASSWGQGNSPLHF
TRBV5-6,few,CASSLSGSPYEQYF
TRBV19,many,CASWDRTTDTQYF
TRBV5-5,-,CASSVRGFGYTF
TRBV20-1,many,CSARDQYRLDNSPLHF
TRBV23-1,many,CASSQPDRESEQYF
TRBV6-1,many,CASRVRDRDSGANVLTF
TRBV6-2/TRBV6-3,many,CATNLQGRQETQYF
TRBV5-6,-,CASSSGEPYNEQFF